The sample holds many counts of the clone carrying this T cell receptor (beta chain). The data originate from a study of neurological immune-mediated disorders. Each CDR3 protein is one row after TCRdb ran MiXCR on the 5' RACE reads. In the table there are fewer than 50,000 distinct CDR3 sequences, roughly 13% of which are singletons. The V gene end was trimmed by 1 base and the J gene end by 4 bases; junction bases not matched to a gene: 3. Germline CDR1 reads DFQATT; CDR2 reads SNEGSKA (reference sequence). The length of the CDR3 is 14 residues. Documented time point: longitudinal time-point 3. Where libraries were unsorted, they were derived from 2 million PBMCs stored at -80 degrees C.

The source material was PBMCs. This TCR was sampled from a male donor with HTLV-1-associated myelopathy (HAM/TSP). The V call is TRBV20-1, the J call TRBJ2-4; the match to TRBD1 covers 8 bases. In nucleotides, the CDR3 is TGCAGTGCTAGAGGTGACAGGGGAAAAAACATTCAGTACTTC. As protein: CSARGDRGKNIQYF.